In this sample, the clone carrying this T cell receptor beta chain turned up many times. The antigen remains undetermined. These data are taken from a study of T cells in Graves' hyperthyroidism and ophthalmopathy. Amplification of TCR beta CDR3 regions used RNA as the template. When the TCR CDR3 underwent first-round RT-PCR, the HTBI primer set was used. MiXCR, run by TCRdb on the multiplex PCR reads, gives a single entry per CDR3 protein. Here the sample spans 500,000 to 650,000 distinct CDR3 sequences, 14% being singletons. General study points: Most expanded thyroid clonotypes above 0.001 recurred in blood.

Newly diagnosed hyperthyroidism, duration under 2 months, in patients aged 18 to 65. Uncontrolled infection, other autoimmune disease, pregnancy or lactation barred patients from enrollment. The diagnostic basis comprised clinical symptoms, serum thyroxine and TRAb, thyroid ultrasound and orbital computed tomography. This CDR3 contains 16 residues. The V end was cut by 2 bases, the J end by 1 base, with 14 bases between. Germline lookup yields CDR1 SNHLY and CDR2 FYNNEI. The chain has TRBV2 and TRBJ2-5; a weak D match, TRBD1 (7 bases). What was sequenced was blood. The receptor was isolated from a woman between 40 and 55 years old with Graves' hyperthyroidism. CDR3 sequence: CASSERQGLIQETQYF. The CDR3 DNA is TGTGCCAGCAGTGAACGACAGGGACTGATCCAAGAGACCCAGTACTTC.